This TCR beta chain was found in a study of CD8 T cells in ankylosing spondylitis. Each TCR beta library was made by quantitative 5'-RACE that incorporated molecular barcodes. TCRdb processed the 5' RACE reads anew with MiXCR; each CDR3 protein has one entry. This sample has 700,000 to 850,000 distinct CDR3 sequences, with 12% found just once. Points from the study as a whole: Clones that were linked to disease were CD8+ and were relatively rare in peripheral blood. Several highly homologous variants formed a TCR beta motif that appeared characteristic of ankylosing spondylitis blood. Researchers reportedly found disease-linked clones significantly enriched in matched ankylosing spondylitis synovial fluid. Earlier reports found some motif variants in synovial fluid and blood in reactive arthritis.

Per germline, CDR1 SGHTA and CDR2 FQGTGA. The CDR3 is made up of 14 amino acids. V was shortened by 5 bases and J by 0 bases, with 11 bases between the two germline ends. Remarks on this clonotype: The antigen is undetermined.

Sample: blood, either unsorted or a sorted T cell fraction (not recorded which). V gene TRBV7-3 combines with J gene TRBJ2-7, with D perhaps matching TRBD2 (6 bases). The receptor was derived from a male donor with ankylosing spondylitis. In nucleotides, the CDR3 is TGTGCCAGCAGCATAGCGGCTCCCTCCTACGAGCAGTACTTC. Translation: CASSIAAPSYEQYF.